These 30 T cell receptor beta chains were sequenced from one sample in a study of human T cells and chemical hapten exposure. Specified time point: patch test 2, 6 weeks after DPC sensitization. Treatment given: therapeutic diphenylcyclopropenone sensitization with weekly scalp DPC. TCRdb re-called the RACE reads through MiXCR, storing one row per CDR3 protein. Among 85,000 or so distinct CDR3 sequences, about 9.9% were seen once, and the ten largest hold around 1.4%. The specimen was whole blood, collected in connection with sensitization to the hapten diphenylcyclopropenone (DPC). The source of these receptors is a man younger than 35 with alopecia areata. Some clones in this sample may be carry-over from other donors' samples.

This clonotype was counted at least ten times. In DNA form, the CDR3 reads TGTGCCAGCAGCTTAACGCGACACGCAGGGATGTCCAATAATTCACCCCTCCACTTT. It translates to CASSLTRHAGMSNNSPLHF. The chain couples TRBV11-2 to TRBJ1-6, with D tentatively TRBD1 (5 bases). CDR1 is SGHAT, CDR2 FQNNGV, per germline. Deletions cut 2 bases from V and 5 bases from J, with 22 bases between. This CDR3 contains 19 residues.

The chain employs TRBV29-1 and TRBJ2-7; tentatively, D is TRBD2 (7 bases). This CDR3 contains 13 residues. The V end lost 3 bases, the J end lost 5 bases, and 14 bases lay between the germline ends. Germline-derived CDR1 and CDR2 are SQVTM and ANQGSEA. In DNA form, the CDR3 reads TGCAGCGTTGATGGTGGGGGGGCCCACGAGCAGTACTTC. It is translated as CSVDGGGAHEQYF.

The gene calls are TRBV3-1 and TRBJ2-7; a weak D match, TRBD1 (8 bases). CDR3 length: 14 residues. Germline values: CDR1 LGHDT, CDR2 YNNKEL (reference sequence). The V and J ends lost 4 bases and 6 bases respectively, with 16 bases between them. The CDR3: CASSPSYRGGEQYV. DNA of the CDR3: TGTGCCAGCAGCCCGAGTTACAGGGGGGGCGAGCAGTACGTC.

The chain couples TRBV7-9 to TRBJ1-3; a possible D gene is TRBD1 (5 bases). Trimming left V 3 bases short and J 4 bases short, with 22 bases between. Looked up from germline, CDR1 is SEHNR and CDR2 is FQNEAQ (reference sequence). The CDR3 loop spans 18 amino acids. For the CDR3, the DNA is TGTGCCAGCAGCTTCGAAGTGGGGGGTTCTGTCCAAGGAAACACCATATATTTT. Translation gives CASSFEVGGSVQGNTIYF. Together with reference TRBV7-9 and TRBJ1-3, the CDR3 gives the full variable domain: DTGVSQNPRHKITKRGQNVTFRCDPISEHNRLYWYRQTLGQGPEFLTYFQNEAQLEKSRLLSDRFSAERPKGSFSTLEIQRTEQGDSAMYLCASSFEVGGSVQGNTIYFGEGSWLTVV.

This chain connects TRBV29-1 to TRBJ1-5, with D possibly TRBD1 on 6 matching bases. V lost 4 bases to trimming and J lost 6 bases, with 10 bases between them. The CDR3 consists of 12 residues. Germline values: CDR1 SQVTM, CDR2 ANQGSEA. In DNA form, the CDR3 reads TGCAGCGTTGTTACAGGGAGTCAGCCCCAGCATTTT. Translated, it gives CSVVTGSQPQHF.

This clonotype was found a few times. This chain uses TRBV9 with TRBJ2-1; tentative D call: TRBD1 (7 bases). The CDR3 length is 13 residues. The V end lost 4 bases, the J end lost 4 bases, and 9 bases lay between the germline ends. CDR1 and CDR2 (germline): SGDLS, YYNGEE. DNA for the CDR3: TGTGCCAGCAGCCCAGGGGGGTACAATGAGCAGTTCTTC. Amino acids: CASSPGGYNEQFF. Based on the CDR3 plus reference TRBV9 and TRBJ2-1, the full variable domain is DSGVTQTPKHLITATGQRVTLRCSPRSGDLSVYWYQQSLDQGLQFLIQYYNGEERAKGNILERFSAQQFPDLHSELNLSSLELGDSALYFCASSPGGYNEQFFGPGTRLTVL.

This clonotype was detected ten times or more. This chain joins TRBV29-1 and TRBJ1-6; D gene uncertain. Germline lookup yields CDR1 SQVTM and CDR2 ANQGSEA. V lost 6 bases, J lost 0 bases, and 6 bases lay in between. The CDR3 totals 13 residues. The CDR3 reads CSVKSSYNSPLHF. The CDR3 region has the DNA TGCAGCGTCAAGAGCTCCTATAATTCACCCCTCCACTTT.

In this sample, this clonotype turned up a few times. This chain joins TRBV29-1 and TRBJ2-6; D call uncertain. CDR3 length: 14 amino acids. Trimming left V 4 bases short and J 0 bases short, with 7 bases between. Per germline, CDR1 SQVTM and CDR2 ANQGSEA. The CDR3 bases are TGCAGCGTTGGGTCAGGCTCTGGGGCCAACGTCCTGACTTTC. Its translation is CSVGSGSGANVLTF. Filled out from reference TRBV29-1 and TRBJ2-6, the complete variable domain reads SAVISQKPSRDICQRGTSLTIQCQVDSQVTMMFWYRQQPGQSLTLIATANQGSEATYESGFVIDKFPISRPNLTFSTLTVSNMSPEDSSIYLCSVGSGSGANVLTFGAGSRLTVL.

The CDR3 DNA follows: TGTGCCAGTACTACAGGGAGGTACACTGAAGCTTTCTTT. Translated, it gives CASTTGRYTEAFF. The rearrangement uses TRBV5-6 and TRBJ1-1; perhaps TRBD1 as D (6 bases). CDR1 is SGHDT, CDR2 YYEEEE, per germline. V lost 8 bases, J lost 3 bases, and 14 bases lay in between. This CDR3 spans 13 amino acids. The variable domain in full, completed from reference TRBV5-6 and TRBJ1-1, reads DAGVTQSPTHLIKTRGQQVTLRCSPKSGHDTVSWYQQALGQGPQFIFQYYEEEERQRGNFPDRFSGHQFPNYSSELNVNALLLGDSALYLCASTTGRYTEAFFGQGTRLTVV.

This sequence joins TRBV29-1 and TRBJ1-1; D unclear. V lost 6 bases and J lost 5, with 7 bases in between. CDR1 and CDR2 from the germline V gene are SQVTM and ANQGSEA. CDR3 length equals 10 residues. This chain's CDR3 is CSVIYTEAFF. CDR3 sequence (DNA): TGCAGCGTCATCTATACTGAAGCTTTCTTT.

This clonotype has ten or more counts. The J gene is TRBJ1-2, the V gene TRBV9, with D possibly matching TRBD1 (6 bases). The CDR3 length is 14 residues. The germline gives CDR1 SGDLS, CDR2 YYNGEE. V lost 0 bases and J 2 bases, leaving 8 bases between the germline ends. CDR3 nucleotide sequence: TGTGCCAGCAGCGTAGCAGGGGTGAACTATGGCTACACCTTC. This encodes CASSVAGVNYGYTF.

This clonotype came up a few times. CDR3 nucleotides: TGCGCCAGCAGCCAAGATATCGCAGGGGGGTACTATGGCTACACCTTC. Encoded protein: CASSQDIAGGYYGYTF. The V gene is TRBV4-1, the J gene TRBJ1-2; 7 positions agree with TRBD1. The junction had 7 bases not matched to a gene; V was cut back by 0 bases and J by 3 bases. CDR1 is MGHRA, CDR2 YSYEKL, per germline. This CDR3 has 16 residues.

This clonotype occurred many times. CDR3 in DNA: TGTGCCAGCAGTATGGAAGCTCTTAATGAAAAACTGTTTTTT. This sequence encodes CASSMEALNEKLFF. This chain connects TRBV11-2 to TRBJ1-4; D gene unclear. CDR1 is SGHAT and CDR2 is FQNNGV in the germline V gene. Between the trimmed V and J ends, which lost 6 bases and 4 bases, there was a span of 12 bases. The CDR3 is made up of 14 amino acids.

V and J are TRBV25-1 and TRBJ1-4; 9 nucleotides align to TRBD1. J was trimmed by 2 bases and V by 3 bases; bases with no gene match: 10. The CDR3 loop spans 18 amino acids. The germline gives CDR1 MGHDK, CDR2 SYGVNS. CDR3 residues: CASSDYTGTGRTNEKLFF. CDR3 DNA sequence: TGTGCCAGCAGTGACTACACCGGGACAGGGCGGACTAATGAAAAACTGTTTTTT.

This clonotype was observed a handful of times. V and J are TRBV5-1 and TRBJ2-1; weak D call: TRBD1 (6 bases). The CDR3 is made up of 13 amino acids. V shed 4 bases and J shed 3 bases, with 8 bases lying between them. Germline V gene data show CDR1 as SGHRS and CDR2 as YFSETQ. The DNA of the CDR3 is TGCGCCAGCAGCCTGGACAGCTACAATGAGCAGTTCTTC. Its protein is CASSLDSYNEQFF.

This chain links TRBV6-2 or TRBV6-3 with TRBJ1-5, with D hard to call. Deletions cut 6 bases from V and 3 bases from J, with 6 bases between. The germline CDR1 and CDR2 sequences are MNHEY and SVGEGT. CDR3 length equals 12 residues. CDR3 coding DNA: TGTGCCAGCAGGCGGGCCAATCAGCCCCAGCATTTT. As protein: CASRRANQPQHF.

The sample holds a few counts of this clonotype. The CDR3, as DNA: TGTGCCAGCAGCCCGCGGGACAGGGATTCACCCCTCCACTTT. It translates to CASSPRDRDSPLHF. J is TRBJ1-6 and V is TRBV13, with 9 bases that match TRBD1. The CDR3 has 14 residues. Germline assignment: CDR1 PRHDT and CDR2 FYEKMQ (reference sequence). V was pared by 5 bases and J by 8 bases, with 4 bases of the junction left unmatched.

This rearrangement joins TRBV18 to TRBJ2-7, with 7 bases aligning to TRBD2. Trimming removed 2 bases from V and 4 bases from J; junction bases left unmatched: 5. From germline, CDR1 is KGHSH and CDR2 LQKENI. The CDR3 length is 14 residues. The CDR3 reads CASSPGGGWYEQYF. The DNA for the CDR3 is TGTGCCAGCTCACCAGGGGGGGGATGGTACGAGCAGTACTTC. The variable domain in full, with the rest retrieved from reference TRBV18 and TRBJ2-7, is NAGVMQNPRHLVRRRGQEARLRCSPMKGHSHVYWYRQLPEEGLKFMVYLQKENIIDESGMPKERFSAEFPKEGPSILRIQQVVRGDSAAYFCASSPGGGWYEQYFGPGTRLTVT.

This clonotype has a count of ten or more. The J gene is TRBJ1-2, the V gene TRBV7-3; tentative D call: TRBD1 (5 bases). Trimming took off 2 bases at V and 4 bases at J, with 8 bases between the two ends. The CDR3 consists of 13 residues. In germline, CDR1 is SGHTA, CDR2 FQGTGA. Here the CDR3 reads CASSLGRVYGYTF. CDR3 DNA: TGTGCCAGCAGCTTAGGCAGGGTCTATGGCTACACCTTC.

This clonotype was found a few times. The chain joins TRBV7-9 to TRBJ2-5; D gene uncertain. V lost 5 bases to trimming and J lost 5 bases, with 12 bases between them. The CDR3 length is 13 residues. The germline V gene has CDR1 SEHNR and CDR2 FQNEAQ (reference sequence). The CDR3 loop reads CASSPGRKETQYF. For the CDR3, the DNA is TGTGCCAGCAGCCCCGGTCGGAAGGAGACCCAGTACTTC.

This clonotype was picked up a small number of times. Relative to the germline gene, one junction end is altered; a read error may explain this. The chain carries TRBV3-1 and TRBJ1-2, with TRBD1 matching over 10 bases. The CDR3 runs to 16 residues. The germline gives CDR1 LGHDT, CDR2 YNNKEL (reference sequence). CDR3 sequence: CASTQRSGQGLYGYTF. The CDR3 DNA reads TGTGCCAGCACCCAAAGATCGGGACAGGGGTTATATGGCTACACCTTC.

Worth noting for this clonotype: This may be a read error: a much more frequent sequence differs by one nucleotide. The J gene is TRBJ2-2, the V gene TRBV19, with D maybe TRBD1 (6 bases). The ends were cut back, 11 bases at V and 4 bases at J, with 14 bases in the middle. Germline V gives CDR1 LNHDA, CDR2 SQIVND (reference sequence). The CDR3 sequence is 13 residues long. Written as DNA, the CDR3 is TGTGCCGGTACTGACAGGAGCACCGGGGAGCTGTTTTTT. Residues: CAGTDRSTGELFF.

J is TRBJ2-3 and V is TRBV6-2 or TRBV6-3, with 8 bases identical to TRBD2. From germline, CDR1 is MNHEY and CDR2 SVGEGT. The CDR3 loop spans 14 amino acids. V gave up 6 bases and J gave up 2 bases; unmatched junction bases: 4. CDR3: CASSPGGPTDTQYF. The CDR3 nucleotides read TGTGCCAGCAGCCCGGGGGGGCCCACAGATACGCAGTATTTT.

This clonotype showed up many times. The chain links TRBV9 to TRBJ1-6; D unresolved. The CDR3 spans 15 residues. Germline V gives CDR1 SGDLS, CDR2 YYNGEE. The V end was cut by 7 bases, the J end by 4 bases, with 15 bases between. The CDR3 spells CASAQAAVYNSPLHF. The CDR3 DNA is TGTGCCAGCGCTCAGGCAGCAGTGTATAATTCACCCCTCCACTTT. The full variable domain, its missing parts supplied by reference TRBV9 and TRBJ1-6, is DSGVTQTPKHLITATGQRVTLRCSPRSGDLSVYWYQQSLDQGLQFLIQYYNGEERAKGNILERFSAQQFPDLHSELNLSSLELGDSALYFCASAQAAVYNSPLHFGNGTRLTVT.

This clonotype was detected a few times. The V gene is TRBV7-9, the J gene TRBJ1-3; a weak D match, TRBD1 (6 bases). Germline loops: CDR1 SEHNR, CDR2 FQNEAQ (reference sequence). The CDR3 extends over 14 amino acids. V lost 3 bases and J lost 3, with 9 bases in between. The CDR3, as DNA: TGTGCCAGCAGCTTTACACAGGGTGGAAACACCATATATTTT. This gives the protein CASSFTQGGNTIYF. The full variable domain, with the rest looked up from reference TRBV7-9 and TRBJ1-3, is DTGVSQNPRHKITKRGQNVTFRCDPISEHNRLYWYRQTLGQGPEFLTYFQNEAQLEKSRLLSDRFSAERPKGSFSTLEIQRTEQGDSAMYLCASSFTQGGNTIYFGEGSWLTVV.

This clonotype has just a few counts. For the CDR3, the DNA is TGTGCCAGCAGCGTAGAGGGCCGGAGGGACCAGCCCCAGCATTTT. It translates to CASSVEGRRDQPQHF. V gene TRBV9 combines with J gene TRBJ1-5; perhaps TRBD1 as D (5 bases). The CDR3 loop spans 15 amino acids. V lost 0 bases to trimming and J lost 7 bases, with 14 bases between them. Per germline, CDR1 SGDLS and CDR2 YYNGEE.

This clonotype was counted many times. CDR3 sequence reads: CASSPQMDYGAEAFF. As DNA, the CDR3 is TGTGCCAGCTCACCACAAATGGACTACGGGGCTGAAGCTTTCTTT. V and J are TRBV18 and TRBJ1-1; unclear D gene. Between the trimmed V and J ends, which lost 1 base and 6 bases, there was a span of 15 bases. Germline V CDR1 and CDR2: KGHSH, LQKENI. The CDR3 spans 15 residues.

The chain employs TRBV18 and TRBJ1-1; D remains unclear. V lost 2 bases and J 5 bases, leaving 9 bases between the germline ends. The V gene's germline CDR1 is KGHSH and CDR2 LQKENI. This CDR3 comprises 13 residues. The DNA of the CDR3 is TGTGCCAGCTCACCATCGGGTTGGACTGAAGCTTTCTTT. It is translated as CASSPSGWTEAFF.

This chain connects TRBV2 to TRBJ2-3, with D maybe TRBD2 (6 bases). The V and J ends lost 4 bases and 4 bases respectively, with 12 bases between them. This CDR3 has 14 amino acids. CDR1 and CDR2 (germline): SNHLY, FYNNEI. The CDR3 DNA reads TGTGCCAGCAGTGGGCGACTAGGTGCAGATACGCAGTATTTT. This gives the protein CASSGRLGADTQYF.

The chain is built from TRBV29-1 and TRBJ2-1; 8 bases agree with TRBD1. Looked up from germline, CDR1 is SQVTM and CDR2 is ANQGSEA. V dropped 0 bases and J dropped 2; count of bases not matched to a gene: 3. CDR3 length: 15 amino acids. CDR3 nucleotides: TGCAGCGTTGAAGACCGGGACAGGACCTACAATGAGCAGTTCTTC. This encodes CSVEDRDRTYNEQFF.